The rows below give T cell receptor beta chains drawn from one sample of a study of CD8 T cells in ankylosing spondylitis. Via MiXCR, TCRdb re-called the 5' RACE reads, giving one row per CDR3 protein. The sample holds approximately 540,000 distinct CDR3 sequences, approximately 12% seen once. Sequenced sample: blood, either unsorted or a sorted T cell fraction (not recorded which). All receptors derive from a male donor with ankylosing spondylitis. The CDR3 runs from the conserved cysteine through the conserved F or W. The order of the fields is D gene, clone size, J gene, V gene, CDR3 protein, CDR3 DNA. The D gene is left open where the match is weak. A row's size may be missing; if present it is once, few, many or a size class.

D: -; size: many; J: TRBJ2-1; V: TRBV7-9; CDR3: CASSLTRTPHEQFF; DNA: TGTGCCAGCAGCTTAACCCGAACCCCCCATGAGCAGTTCTTC
D: -; size: once; J: TRBJ2-3; V: TRBV30; CDR3: CAWSEADTQYF; DNA: TGTGCCTGGAGTGAAGCGGATACGCAGTATTTT
D: TRBD1; size: few; J: TRBJ2-1; V: TRBV20-1; CDR3: CSAWDRLLGYNEQFF; DNA: TGCAGTGCTTGGGACAGATTGTTGGGATACAATGAGCAGTTCTTC
D: TRBD1; size: -; J: TRBJ2-6; V: TRBV20-1; CDR3: CSARARQGGTLSGANVLTF; DNA: TGCAGTGCTAGAGCCCGACAGGGGGGGACCCTCTCTGGGGCCAACGTCCTGACTTTC
D: TRBD2; size: -; J: TRBJ2-1; V: TRBV5-5; CDR3: CASSFEILAANEQFF; DNA: TGTGCCAGCAGCTTCGAAATTCTAGCGGCCAATGAGCAGTTCTTC
D: TRBD1; size: few; J: TRBJ1-6; V: TRBV20-1; CDR3: CSARTGGGLSPLHF; DNA: TGCAGTGCTAGGACAGGGGGCGGTTTGTCACCCCTCCACTTT
D: -; size: -; J: TRBJ1-5; V: TRBV19; CDR3: CASSMELRSNQPQHF; DNA: TGTGCCAGTAGTATGGAACTCAGGAGCAATCAGCCCCAGCATTTT
D: TRBD2; size: -; J: TRBJ2-3; V: TRBV5-4; CDR3: CASRPGLAGTDTQYF; DNA: TGTGCCAGCCGACCGGGACTAGCGGGGACAGATACGCAGTATTTT
D: -; size: -; J: TRBJ1-1; V: TRBV11-2; CDR3: CASSYPEGNTEAFF; DNA: TGTGCCAGCAGCTACCCGGAGGGTAACACTGAAGCTTTCTTT
D: -; size: -; J: TRBJ1-5; V: TRBV13; CDR3: CASSLGLWGQPQHF; DNA: TGTGCCAGCAGCTTAGGTCTGTGGGGTCAGCCCCAGCATTTT
D: TRBD1; size: few; J: TRBJ2-5; V: TRBV7-2; CDR3: CASSLNRAGGETQYF; DNA: TGTGCCAGCAGCTTAAACAGGGCAGGGGGAGAGACCCAGTACTTC
D: -; size: few; J: TRBJ1-1; V: TRBV20-1; CDR3: CSASRPGALGTEAFF; DNA: TGCAGTGCTAGTAGGCCGGGGGCGTTGGGCACTGAAGCTTTCTTT
D: -; size: many; J: TRBJ2-7; V: TRBV20-1; CDR3: CSARSGASESYEQYF; DNA: TGCAGTGCTAGATCGGGTGCTAGCGAATCCTACGAGCAGTACTTC
D: -; size: few; J: TRBJ2-1; V: TRBV4-1; CDR3: CASSQDELADRYNEQFF; DNA: TGCGCCAGCAGCCAAGATGAGTTAGCGGACCGCTACAATGAGCAGTTCTTC
D: -; size: -; J: TRBJ2-5; V: TRBV6-1; CDR3: CASSEGTSQETQYF; DNA: TGTGCCAGCAGTGAAGGGACGTCGCAAGAGACCCAGTACTTC
D: -; size: few; J: TRBJ2-7; V: TRBV18; CDR3: CASSREGSSYEQYF; DNA: TGTGCCAGCTCCCGTGAGGGGTCATCCTACGAGCAGTACTTC
D: -; size: few; J: TRBJ2-2; V: TRBV6-6; CDR3: CASSALDGELFF; DNA: TGTGCCAGCAGCGCGCTAGACGGGGAGCTGTTTTTT
D: TRBD2; size: few; J: TRBJ2-1; V: TRBV11-2; CDR3: CASSLGTSGGILNEQFF; DNA: TGTGCCAGCAGCCTTGGGACTAGCGGGGGCATCCTCAATGAGCAGTTCTTC